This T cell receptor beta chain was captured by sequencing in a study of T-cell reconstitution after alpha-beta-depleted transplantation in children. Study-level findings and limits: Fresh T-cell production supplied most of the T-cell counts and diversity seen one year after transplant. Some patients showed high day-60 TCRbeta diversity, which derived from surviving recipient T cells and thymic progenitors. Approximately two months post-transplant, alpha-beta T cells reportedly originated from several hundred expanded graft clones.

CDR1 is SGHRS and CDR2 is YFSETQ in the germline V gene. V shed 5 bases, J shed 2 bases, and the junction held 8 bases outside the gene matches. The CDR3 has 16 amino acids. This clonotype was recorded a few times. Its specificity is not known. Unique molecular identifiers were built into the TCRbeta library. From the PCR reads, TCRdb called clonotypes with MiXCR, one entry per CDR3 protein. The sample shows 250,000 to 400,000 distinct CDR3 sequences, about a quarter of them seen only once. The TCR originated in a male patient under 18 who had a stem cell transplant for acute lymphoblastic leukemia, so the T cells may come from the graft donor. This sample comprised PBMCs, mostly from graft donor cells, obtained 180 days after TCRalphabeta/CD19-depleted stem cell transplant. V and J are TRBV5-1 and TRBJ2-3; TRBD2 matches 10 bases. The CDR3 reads CASSPRTSGFTDTQYF. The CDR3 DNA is TGCGCCAGCAGTCCGCGGACTAGCGGCTTCACAGATACGCAGTATTTT.